The T cell receptor (beta chain) under discussion was sequenced for a study of radiation and T cells in renal cell carcinoma. Study information: Nephrectomy followed 15 Gy stereotactic body radiation by 4 weeks.

The trim removed 5 bases at V and 3 bases at J, leaving 4 bases unmatched. CDR1 is MDHEN and CDR2 is SYDVKM in the germline V gene. This CDR3 contains 14 residues. The time point is: baseline pretreatment blood. The treatment here: 15 Gy SBRT to primary tumor, nephrectomy 4 weeks later. After SBRT, blood was collected at 2 and 4 weeks, plus baseline. The patient's renal cell carcinoma had clear cell pathology. Clones were read by immunoSEQ multiplex PCR, and TCRdb kept only the in-frame ones, dropping some. The sample shows some 110,000 clones, approximately 78% of them seen only once. This clonotype was sampled from a woman aged 55-75 years with renal cell carcinoma. Sample: blood, taken from a patient whose treatment included radiotherapy and nephrectomy. The chain has TRBV28 and TRBJ2-7; 10 bases align to TRBD1. The CDR3 sequence: CASSTRTGGYEQYF. CDR3 DNA: TGTGCCAGCAGTACCAGGACAGGGGGCTACGAGCAGTACTTC.